Included here is one TCR beta chain sequence, with context. The target of this receptor is not known. Per-base quality was not reported, and no clone a single base away is much larger than it. The data belong to a study of long-term antiretroviral therapy in people with HIV (dated by TCRdb to between 2021 and 2024). With regard to the full study: Collection of the earliest samples took place about a decade ahead of the 2015 WHO recommendation for immediate ART, at a time when ART was typically delayed until CD4 counts fell. Test extractions of a monoclonal T-cell line alongside 33 polyclonal samples showed no cross-contamination during QIAcube processing. A retrospective serial study tested whether changes in peripheral blood TRB repertoire composition and diversity were associated with ART initiation and durable HIV suppression. A total of roughly 180 cryopreserved PBMC samples were contributed to the cohort by 30 adults with confirmed HIV infection, with samples collected serially over a mean of approximately six years (range 1-12). Among the 30 or so participants with HIV, eleven were female.

The immunoSEQ hsTCRB v3.0 assay was used at survey level resolution to sequence the TRB variable region. A depth of roughly 35,000-55,000 T-cell genomes per sample was targeted for TRB sequencing. TRB libraries were pooled and sequenced on an Illumina MiSeq using a v3 150-cycle kit. The original methods were these. Repertoire analysis ran in R within a reproducible Nextflow workflow covering QC, data transformation and analysis. Custom analyses were implemented in LymphoSeq2, an R package for AIRR-Seq data exploration. Several samples yielding fewer than 5000 total TRB sequences were excluded, leaving more than 150 analyzed HIV repertoires. Of the approximately 190 retained HIV repertoires, over 55 were collected before and approximately 130 after ART initiation. Repertoires were downsampled to 5000 TRB nucleotide sequences, and summary statistics were averaged over 100 downsampling iterations. The analysis kept only TRB sequences whose CDR3 regions were at least seven amino acids long. Diversity was assessed using a clonality score derived from Shannon entropy and using the Gini coefficient. In the repertoire networks, any two of the top 5000 CDR3 amino acid sequences were linked whenever the two sequences differed by an edit distance of one. Antigen specificity groups and MHC restriction were predicted for TRB CDR3 amino acid sequences with GLIPH2. To flag known CMV, EBV, HIV or tissue antigen associations, CDR3 amino acid sequences were matched against VDJdb and McPAS-TCR. Pre-ART, post-ART and control groups were compared with Wilcoxon signed-rank tests and Holm-Bonferroni correction. TCRdb holds this immuneACCESS table with in-frame rearrangements only. Some clones are missing; in checked studies, unresolved V genes explain under half, and the rest has no known cause. V and J calls and clone size are copied from that table; D and trimming were computed from the DNA. In all, the sample holds roughly 42,000 clones, and more than 70% of those were seen once. The top ten hold about 5.7% of the sample.

Here is what the overall study found, with its caveats: Inferences about post-ART repertoire changes were limited because no data were available on ART adherence, viral resistance or therapy changes. Narrower CDR3 length ranges were observed in HIV repertoires than in controls, and an antigen-experienced repertoire with only a slight naive shift after ART was suggested by the network structure. Starting ART was linked to a significant rise in TRB diversity, yet even after long-term ART the diversity remained significantly lower than in transplant donor controls. The samples span the years 2004 to 2017, and the ART regimens used at that time may not be as effective as current regimens. Because pre-ART samples had limited cell numbers, profiling was done on unsorted PBMC rather than on sorted CD4+ and CD8+ T cells. At every time point, the repertoire was dominated by expanded TRB clones first identified before ART initiation, although this dominance fluctuated and, in many PLHIV, declined after ART. Because PBMC availability was limited, only the TCR beta chain was sequenced, with no alpha chain pairing.

Participants were included only if at least one PBMC sample before ART initiation and at least two post-ART samples were available. All participants with HIV were treated in the United States of America. Before DNA extraction, cryopreserved samples of roughly 1-10 million PBMC were thawed and washed. At the time of the earliest PBMC sample, participants with HIV were aged between roughly 23 and 60 years. Per participant, PBMC samples came from 1-4 timepoints prior to ART initiation and 2-8 timepoints following ART initiation, for a median of 7 samples. Serial HIV viral load, CD4+ T-cell count, ART history and demographic data were obtained for every participant. Genomic DNA was extracted from unsorted PBMC with a Qiagen kit on a QIAcube, processed in batches of 12 samples. V is trimmed back by 6 bases and J by 2 bases, and the junction contains 6 bases that no gene match accounts for. The germline V gene encodes CDR1 MNHNS and CDR2 SASEGT. The CDR3 holds 15 amino acids from the cysteine to the phenylalanine. The CDR3 DNA has 45 bases and is translated from base 1.

Sequences were derived from unsorted PBMCs, sampled 3.1 years after starting antiretroviral therapy. This clonotype originated in a woman aged 50 to 60 with HIV. The sequence joins TRBV6-1 to TRBJ1-5, with 8 junctional bases fitting TRBD1. The CDR3 corresponds to CASRGQELGNQPQHF. The nucleotide sequence is given as TGTGCCAGCAGGGGACAGGAGTTGGGCAATCAGCCCCAGCATTTT.